The 30 T cell receptor beta chains below were found in one sample sequenced in a study of shared clonotypes between healthy human individuals. Profiled with immunoSEQ multiplex PCR; TCRdb holds only in-frame clones, not every one. The table has about 2,500,000 clones, 85% to 95% seen once; the top ten hold 0.11% to 0.15%. Sequenced material: naive CD4+ T cells sorted from blood. Regarding subset: CD45RA+ positively selected. Every receptor here comes from a man younger than 35 in good health.

In its sample, this clone was seen once. The chain joins TRBV11-3 to TRBJ2-1, with a weak D call TRBD2 (6 bases). The CDR3 is 14 amino acids. The germline CDR1 and CDR2 sequences are SGHNT and YENEEA. The germline V and J ends were trimmed by 4 bases and 7 bases, with 14 bases remaining between them. CDR3 DNA: TGTGCCAGCAGCTCCGCCGCACTAGCTAATGAGCAGTTCTTC. It yields the protein CASSSAALANEQFF.

The chain uses TRBV4-3 and TRBJ1-5; no firm D call. CDR3 size: 15 residues. Germline values: CDR1 LGHNA, CDR2 YSLEER. V shed 2 bases and J shed 8 bases, with 16 bases lying between them. CDR3 in amino acids: CASSQTYPSSEPQHF. In nucleotides, the CDR3 is TGCGCCAGCAGCCAAACTTATCCGAGTTCTGAGCCCCAGCATTTT.

The CDR3: CAWSSPHDWANTGELFF. CDR3 DNA sequence: TGTGCCTGGAGTTCCCCCCACGATTGGGCGAACACCGGGGAGCTGTTTTTT. This chain links TRBV30 with TRBJ2-2; D unresolved. This CDR3 has 17 residues. From germline, CDR1 is GTSNPN and CDR2 SVGIG (reference sequence). Trimming cost V 2 bases and J 0 bases, with 16 bases left between them.

The chain uses TRBV28 and TRBJ2-7; 8 nucleotides line up with TRBD1. CDR1 MDHEN and CDR2 SYDVKM come from the germline V gene. Trimming took 2 bases from V and 6 from J; bases not matched to a gene: 9. This CDR3 has 15 amino acids. The CDR3 spells CASSLLFRGHSEQYF. CDR3 nucleotides: TGTGCCAGCAGTTTACTATTCAGGGGGCATAGCGAGCAGTACTTC.

The V and J genes are TRBV15 and TRBJ1-1, with D possibly matching TRBD1 (6 bases). Per the germline V gene, CDR1 is LNHNV and CDR2 is YYDKDF (reference sequence). The length of the CDR3 is 14 residues. The V and J ends lost 0 bases and 9 bases respectively, with 14 bases between them. CDR3 residues: CATSRDQQGGKAFF. The CDR3 nucleotides are TGTGCCACCAGCAGAGATCAACAGGGTGGCAAAGCTTTCTTT.

The rearrangement joins TRBV4-1 to TRBJ1-1, with 7 bases fitting TRBD1. The V gene's germline CDR1 is MGHRA and CDR2 YSYEKL. The V and J ends lost 0 bases and 9 bases, in that order; junction bases with no gene match: 10. CDR3 length: 15 amino acids. The CDR3 DNA follows: TGCGCCAGCAGCCAAGATTGGCCGGGACAGAGAAAAGCTTTCTTT. This translates into CASSQDWPGQRKAFF.

Details on this clone: The sample carries other DNA sequences with the same CDR3. CDR3 coding DNA: TGTGCCAGCAGTAGGGGTGTCACTGAAGCTTTCTTT. Amino acid sequence: CASSRGVTEAFF. The gene calls are TRBV28 and TRBJ1-1; perhaps TRBD1 as D (5 bases). This CDR3 spans 12 amino acids. V was cut by 5 bases and J by 4 bases, with 8 bases left in between. The germline gives CDR1 MDHEN, CDR2 SYDVKM. The complete variable domain, with remaining parts taken from reference TRBV28 and TRBJ1-1, reads DVKVTQSSRYLVKRTGEKVFLECVQDMDHENMFWYRQDPGLGLRLIYFSYDVKMKEKGDIPEGYSVSREKKERFSLILESASTNQTSMYLCASSRGVTEAFFGQGTRLTVV.

This chain connects TRBV28 to TRBJ2-7; 9 bases line up with TRBD1. V lost 5 bases and J lost 2; bases outside the gene matches: 10. CDR3 length equals 16 residues. Germline V gene lookup returns CDR1 MDHEN and CDR2 SYDVKM. CDR3 nucleotides: TGTGCCAGCAGTCCCGGGGGGACAGGGCCAACCTACGAGCAGTACTTC. Amino acids: CASSPGGTGPTYEQYF.

The chain employs TRBV6-1 and TRBJ2-3; 10 bases map to TRBD2. This CDR3 has 16 residues. CDR1 MNHNS and CDR2 SASEGT come from the germline V gene. Unmatched junction bases numbered 4, after V lost 4 bases and J lost 0 bases. DNA for the CDR3: TGTGCCAGCAGTGGAACTAGCGGGACCAGCACAGATACGCAGTATTTT. This translates into CASSGTSGTSTDTQYF.

V and J are TRBV23-1 and TRBJ2-6, with D unresolved. TRBV23-1 is an open reading frame whose function is uncertain. This CDR3 contains 17 residues. Trimming took off 3 bases at V and 0 bases at J, with 12 bases between the two ends. The CDR3 DNA follows: TGCGCCAGCAGTCACGTGCCAGCCCTCTCTGGGGCCAACGTCCTGACTTTC. It specifies CASSHVPALSGANVLTF.

V and J are TRBV30 and TRBJ1-1; the D is unclear. From germline, CDR1 is GTSNPN and CDR2 SVGIG (reference sequence). V was trimmed by 3 bases and J by 0 bases, leaving 5 bases between them. The CDR3 runs 12 residues. The CDR3 coding sequence is TGTGCCTGGAGAGGGATGAACACTGAAGCTTTCTTT. Encoded protein: CAWRGMNTEAFF.

The chain recombines TRBV5-1 with TRBJ2-7; TRBD2 aligns across 8 bases. J lost 3 bases, V lost 0 bases, and 17 bases had no gene match. Germline V gene sequence: CDR1 SGHRS, CDR2 YFSETQ. This CDR3 has 19 amino acids. The CDR3 DNA sequence: TGCGCCAGCAGCTTGGTCCCAATTACTAAAGCGGGAGTTCACTACGAGCAGTACTTC. Its protein is CASSLVPITKAGVHYEQYF.

The rearrangement links TRBV7-9 to TRBJ1-2; possibly TRBD1 for D (5 bases). CDR1 is SEHNR and CDR2 is FQNEAQ in the germline V gene (reference sequence). Trimming stripped 2 bases from V and 4 bases from J, with 17 bases between. The CDR3 extends over 16 amino acids. CDR3 in DNA: TGTGCCAGCAGCTTACGCCCCATTGAGGGGATCTATGGCTACACCTTC. Its translation is CASSLRPIEGIYGYTF.

Comments on this clone: The sample has other DNA sequences that encode this CDR3 too. The CDR3 DNA reads TGTGCCAGCAGCTTAGCGGGAGCTTCCTACGAGCAGTACTTC. Translated, it gives CASSLAGASYEQYF. The chain uses TRBV2 and TRBJ2-7; the match to TRBD2 covers 9 bases. V gave up 6 bases and J gave up 1 base; unmatched junction bases: 4. The CDR3 sequence is 14 residues long. Germline lookup yields CDR1 SNHLY and CDR2 FYNNEI.

This clone occurred once. V is TRBV6-1 and J is TRBJ1-2, with TRBD1 as a possible D gene (5 bases). Looked up from germline, CDR1 is MNHNS and CDR2 is SASEGT. Deletions cut 1 base from V and 5 bases from J, with 14 bases between. The CDR3 spans 15 residues. The CDR3 DNA reads TGTGCCAGCAGTGAAGGACCAACAGGACAATATGGCTACACCTTC. It encodes CASSEGPTGQYGYTF.

J is TRBJ2-7 and V is TRBV18; D assignment may be TRBD1 or TRBD2 (6 bases each). Per germline, CDR1 KGHSH and CDR2 LQKENI. The CDR3 sequence is 13 residues long. Trimming pared 3 bases from V and 7 bases from J, leaving 13 bases between. The DNA of the CDR3 is TGTGCCAGCTCACCCCCGGGGGCGGGAGAGCAGTACTTC. Its protein is CASSPPGAGEQYF.

The chain joins TRBV18 to TRBJ2-7; TRBD2 matches at 9 bases. CDR3 length: 15 amino acids. With 6 bases clipped from V and 1 base from J, the junction kept 7 bases outside the gene matches. CDR1 and CDR2 from the germline V gene are KGHSH and LQKENI. The CDR3: CASSPSSGTSYEQYF. CDR3 sequence (DNA): TGTGCCAGCTCTCCCTCTAGCGGGACGTCCTACGAGCAGTACTTC.

This chain joins TRBV5-1 and TRBJ1-5; D gene ambiguous. Germline-derived CDR1 and CDR2 are SGHRS and YFSETQ. This CDR3 has 13 amino acids. The germline V and J ends were trimmed by 4 bases and 0 bases, with 5 bases remaining between them. The CDR3 reads CASSISSNQPQHF. CDR3 bases: TGCGCCAGCAGCATAAGTAGCAATCAGCCCCAGCATTTT.

The chain joins TRBV18 to TRBJ2-3, with D hard to call. The CDR3 length is 15 residues. The germline V gene has CDR1 KGHSH and CDR2 LQKENI. V dropped 3 bases and J dropped 0 bases, with 10 bases sitting between them. The DNA for the CDR3 is TGTGCCAGCTCACCTCAGCACACTAGCACAGATACGCAGTATTTT. Translating gives CASSPQHTSTDTQYF.

The V call is TRBV5-1, the J call TRBJ2-3, with 11 bases aligning to TRBD2. The CDR3 loop spans 18 amino acids. Germline CDR1 is SGHRS and CDR2 is YFSETQ. V was pared by 5 bases and J by 0 bases, with 11 bases of the junction left unmatched. The DNA for the CDR3 is TGCGCCAGCAGGCTGGGGACTAGCGGTGATTCTAGCACAGATACGCAGTATTTT. It encodes CASRLGTSGDSSTDTQYF.

The J gene is TRBJ2-3, the V gene TRBV7-3; no firm D call. Trimming removed 4 bases at V and 0 bases at J, with 11 bases between. The germline CDR1 and CDR2 sequences are SGHTA and FQGTGA. This CDR3 spans 15 amino acids. The CDR3 region is CASSSTVTSTDTQYF. Written as DNA, the CDR3 is TGTGCCAGCAGCTCGACCGTAACGAGCACAGATACGCAGTATTTT.

The chain combines TRBV10-3 with TRBJ1-2; D is uncertain. The germline V and J ends were trimmed by 0 bases and 4 bases, with 21 bases remaining between them. This CDR3 spans 18 amino acids. The germline V gene has CDR1 ENHRY and CDR2 SYGVKD. This chain's CDR3 is CAISESRRGTGLLYGYTF. DNA of the CDR3: TGTGCCATCAGTGAGTCCAGACGCGGCACTGGATTACTCTATGGCTACACCTTC.

The chain carries TRBV10-3 and TRBJ2-1; 8 bases line up with TRBD2. CDR3 size: 12 residues. Germline CDR1 and CDR2: ENHRY and SYGVKD. J was trimmed by 8 bases and V by 6 bases; bases with no gene match: 3. The CDR3 nucleotides are TGTGCCATCAGGGGACTAGACCATGAGCAGTTCTTC. Translated, it gives CAIRGLDHEQFF.

This chain connects TRBV7-9 to TRBJ2-7, with 10 nucleotides matching TRBD2. Germline assignment: CDR1 SEHNR and CDR2 FQNEAQ (reference sequence). Germline trimming cut 6 bases from V and 2 bases from J; bases unmatched to any gene: 7. This CDR3 is 15 amino acids long. In nucleotides, the CDR3 is TGTGCCAGCAGATTGACTAGCGGGCCAACCTACGAGCAGTACTTC. It encodes CASRLTSGPTYEQYF.

The chain recombines TRBV19 with TRBJ2-7, with 7 bases matching TRBD2. The CDR3 consists of 14 residues. The junction had 8 bases not matched to a gene; V was cut back by 5 bases and J by 4 bases. CDR1 is LNHDA, CDR2 SQIVND, per germline (reference sequence). The CDR3 sequence is CASSAPGLPYEQYF. The CDR3 nucleotides read TGTGCCAGTAGTGCACCGGGACTACCATACGAGCAGTACTTC.

The gene calls are TRBV5-1 and TRBJ2-2; no clear D. Germline V gives CDR1 SGHRS, CDR2 YFSETQ. Between the trimmed V and J ends, which lost 2 bases and 0 bases, there was a span of 5 bases. The CDR3 spans 14 residues. In DNA, the CDR3 is TGCGCCAGCAGCTTAGCATCGAACACCGGGGAGCTGTTTTTT. This gives the protein CASSLASNTGELFF. Drawing the rest from reference TRBV5-1 and TRBJ2-2, the complete variable domain is KAGVTQTPRYLIKTRGQQVTLSCSPISGHRSVSWYQQTPGQGLQFLFEYFSETQRNKGNFPGRFSGRQFSNSRSEMNVSTLELGDSALYLCASSLASNTGELFFGEGSRLTVL.

This sequence joins TRBV11-3 and TRBJ2-1; the D gene is possibly TRBD2 (6 bases). Germline V lookup: CDR1 SGHNT, CDR2 YENEEA. This CDR3 region has 15 residues. The germline V and J ends were trimmed by 3 bases and 9 bases, with 18 bases remaining between them. Here the CDR3 DNA reads TGTGCCAGCAGCTTGGGGGGACCTTCTTCCGGTGAGCAGTTCTTC. Encoded protein: CASSLGGPSSGEQFF.

This rearrangement joins TRBV7-9 to TRBJ2-5; D ambiguous. V lost 5 bases, J lost 2 bases, and 9 bases lay in between. The CDR3 is made up of 13 amino acids. Germline V gene lookup returns CDR1 SEHNR and CDR2 FQNEAQ (reference sequence). CDR3 sequence reads: CASSQRKQETQYF. DNA of the CDR3: TGTGCCAGCAGCCAACGGAAACAAGAGACCCAGTACTTC.

This sequence joins TRBV18 and TRBJ1-2; D is perhaps TRBD1 (5 bases). V was cut by 2 bases and J by 3 bases, with 16 bases left in between. This CDR3 is built from 16 residues. Germline CDR1 is KGHSH and CDR2 is LQKENI. DNA of the CDR3: TGTGCCAGCTCACCAGAAGGTGCGCAGGGATACTATGGCTACACCTTC. Amino acid sequence: CASSPEGAQGYYGYTF.

V usage is TRBV6-1 and J usage is TRBJ1-1; unclear D gene. Per germline, CDR1 MNHNS and CDR2 SASEGT. There are 13 residues in the CDR3. The V gene lost 7 bases and the J gene lost 7 bases, with 16 bases spanning the gap. CDR3: CASITPRSGEAFF. The CDR3 DNA is TGTGCCAGCATAACCCCCCGGAGCGGTGAAGCTTTCTTT.